This entry lists 21 T cell receptor beta chains sequenced from one sample in a study of blood T cell repertoires in COVID-19. Repertoires were generated with immunoSEQ multiplex PCR, while TCRdb's copy carries only in-frame clones and drops some. The sample includes approximately 160,000 clones, approximately 80% of them seen just once. Sequencing was carried out using peripheral blood. Receptors were obtained from a woman aged 55-75 years with acute or convalescent COVID-19.

The V call is TRBV27, the J call TRBJ2-3; D gene ambiguous. The CDR3 totals 15 residues. Germline CDR1 is MNHEY and CDR2 is SMNVEV (reference sequence). V was shortened by 5 bases and J by 1 base, with 13 bases between the two germline ends. Here the CDR3 DNA reads TGTGCCAGCAGTCCGGTAGTCCTTGGCACAGATACGCAGTATTTT. It is translated as CASSPVVLGTDTQYF.

V gene TRBV7-9 combines with J gene TRBJ2-1; 10 nucleotides agree with TRBD1. The CDR3 extends over 16 amino acids. J was trimmed by 2 bases and V by 2 bases; bases with no gene match: 3. Germline V gene lookup returns CDR1 SEHNR and CDR2 FQNEAQ (reference sequence). The chain's CDR3 is CASSLRGQGTYNEQFF. The CDR3, as DNA: TGTGCCAGCAGCTTACGGGGACAGGGGACCTACAATGAGCAGTTCTTC.

This clone appeared once. The gene calls are TRBV3-1 (or the pseudogene TRBV3-2) and TRBJ1-1; 7 nucleotides align to TRBD1. This CDR3 comprises 19 residues. Germline trimming cut 1 base from V and 4 bases from J; bases unmatched to any gene: 18. Germline V gene lookup returns CDR1 LGHDT and CDR2 YNNKEL (reference sequence). CDR3 in amino acids: CASSQGWATGVLRGTEAFF. For the CDR3, the DNA is TGTGCCAGCAGCCAAGGGTGGGCTACAGGGGTCCTGAGAGGCACTGAAGCTTTCTTT.

The rearrangement links TRBV10-3 to TRBJ1-3; TRBD1 matches at 8 bases. With 2 bases clipped from V and 2 bases from J, the junction kept 8 bases outside the gene matches. CDR1 ENHRY and CDR2 SYGVKD come from the germline V gene. This CDR3 spans 17 amino acids. The CDR3 bases are TGTGCCATCAGTGAGCCGCAACAGGGGGTGGCTGGAAACACCATATATTTT. It specifies CAISEPQQGVAGNTIYF.

This chain connects TRBV28 to TRBJ1-2; the D gene is possibly TRBD1 (5 bases). Between the trimmed V and J ends, which lost 10 bases and 9 bases, there was a span of 12 bases. Germline-derived CDR1 and CDR2 are MDHEN and SYDVKM. The CDR3 totals 10 residues. The CDR3 bases are TGTGCCATCTGGGGGGATAGCTACACCTTC. Its protein product is CAIWGDSYTF.

The chain combines TRBV6-5 with TRBJ1-2; D not certain. Germline V gives CDR1 MNHEY, CDR2 SVGAGI. CDR3 length equals 14 residues. V shed 0 bases and J shed 4 bases, with 9 bases lying between them. DNA of the CDR3: TGTGCCAGCAGTTACTCGAGGACTTTCTATGGCTACACCTTC. It codes for CASSYSRTFYGYTF.

J is TRBJ1-5 and V is TRBV19, with TRBD1 matching over 7 bases. V trimming: 9 bases; J trimming: 2 bases; junction bases outside the gene matches: 4. The CDR3 is 13 residues long. Germline V lookup: CDR1 LNHDA, CDR2 SQIVND (reference sequence). The CDR3 sequence: CARKDRGNQPQHF. In nucleotides, the CDR3 is TGTGCCAGAAAAGACAGGGGCAATCAGCCCCAGCATTTT.

J is TRBJ1-2 and V is TRBV5-4, with D maybe TRBD1 (5 bases). V was shortened by 2 bases and J by 7 bases, with 12 bases between the two germline ends. Germline lookup yields CDR1 SGHNT and CDR2 YYREEE (reference sequence). The CDR3 extends over 13 amino acids. CDR3 coding DNA: TGTGCCAGCAGCTTCGACCGGGGGTCTGGCTACACCTTC. Translating gives CASSFDRGSGYTF.

The chain has TRBV27 and TRBJ1-1; 7 bases agree with TRBD1. Germline V CDR1 and CDR2: MNHEY, SMNVEV (reference sequence). The ends lost 9 bases at V and 4 bases at J; junction bases unmatched: 11. The CDR3 consists of 14 residues. The CDR3 DNA reads as TGTGCCAGTGCCCCCCACGACAGGGCCACTGAAGCTTTCTTT. Protein sequence: CASAPHDRATEAFF.

This clone has just a few counts. The rearrangement links TRBV3-1 (or the pseudogene TRBV3-2) to TRBJ2-1; D possibly corresponds to TRBD2 (5 bases). Germline lookup yields CDR1 LGHDT and CDR2 YNNKEL (reference sequence). Trimming cost V 0 bases and J 12 bases, with 12 bases left between them. The CDR3 loop spans 13 amino acids. The CDR3 here is CASSQDSTRGQFF. CDR3 DNA sequence: TGTGCCAGCAGCCAAGATTCTACCCGGGGGCAGTTCTTC.

This chain links TRBV3-1 (or the pseudogene TRBV3-2) with TRBJ1-2, with 9 bases matching TRBD1. Germline assignment: CDR1 LGHDT and CDR2 YNNKEL (reference sequence). Unmatched junction bases numbered 1, after V lost 4 bases and J lost 7 bases. The length of the CDR3 is 12 residues. The CDR3 region has the DNA TGTGCCAGCAGCCCGGACAGGGGTGGCTACACCTTC. Translated: CASSPDRGGYTF.

The J gene is TRBJ2-7, the V gene TRBV19; TRBD1 might be the D (5 bases). V shed 2 bases and J shed 6 bases, with 14 bases lying between them. The V gene's germline CDR1 is LNHDA and CDR2 SQIVND (reference sequence). The CDR3 consists of 14 residues. CDR3 sequence: CASSIQGVQGEQYF. As DNA, the CDR3 is TGTGCCAGTAGTATACAAGGGGTTCAGGGCGAGCAGTACTTC.

CDR3 in DNA: TGTGCCAGCAGCGTTGGGACTTCTTCCCGAAGGGAGACCCAGTACTTC. This translates into CASSVGTSSRRETQYF. The J gene is TRBJ2-5, the V gene TRBV5-5; TRBD2 is a possible D gene (6 bases). Trimming took 4 bases from V and 5 from J, leaving 21 bases between them. CDR1 is SGHKS, CDR2 YYEKEE, per germline (reference sequence). The CDR3 extends over 16 amino acids.

This chain joins TRBV6-5 and TRBJ1-6; weak D call: TRBD1 (5 bases). The CDR3 is 15 residues long. V dropped 4 bases and J dropped 4 bases, with 11 bases sitting between them. Looked up from germline, CDR1 is MNHEY and CDR2 is SVGAGI. The CDR3 reads CASSSGGIYNSPLHF. The CDR3 bases are TGTGCCAGCAGTTCGGGGGGGATTTATAATTCACCCCTCCACTTT.

Only a few counts were recorded for this clone. The chain links TRBV10-3 to TRBJ2-7, with a tentative D call TRBD2 (5 bases). Looked up from germline, CDR1 is ENHRY and CDR2 is SYGVKD. The CDR3 consists of 13 residues. Trimming removed 3 bases at V and 4 bases at J, with 10 bases between. The CDR3 coding sequence is TGTGCCATCAGTGACACCTCGGGGTACGAGCAGTACTTC. Translation: CAISDTSGYEQYF.

The gene calls are TRBV6-5 and TRBJ1-6; 8 positions agree with TRBD1. V gave up 9 bases and J gave up 0 bases; unmatched junction bases: 1. Germline V gene lookup returns CDR1 MNHEY and CDR2 SVGAGI. This CDR3 contains 14 residues. CDR3 sequence: CASTGGSYNSPLHF. The CDR3 DNA reads as TGTGCCAGTACAGGGGGCTCCTATAATTCACCCCTCCACTTT.

This clone came up a few times. The rearrangement links TRBV5-4 to TRBJ2-5; D possibly corresponds to TRBD1 (6 bases). Per the germline V gene, CDR1 is SGHNT and CDR2 is YYREEE (reference sequence). Deletions cut 3 bases from V and 7 bases from J, with 13 bases between. This CDR3 has 13 residues. The CDR3 DNA is TGTGCCAGCAGCTCAGATGAAGGGGGGACCCAGTACTTC. It encodes CASSSDEGGTQYF.

The rearrangement uses TRBV4-3 and TRBJ1-5; TRBD1 aligns across 7 bases. Germline lookup yields CDR1 LGHNA and CDR2 YSLEER. The CDR3 is 17 amino acids. Trimming removed 4 bases from V and 1 base from J; junction bases left unmatched: 10. CDR3 loop: CASSLGLATGSNQPQHF. CDR3 coding DNA: TGCGCCAGCAGCCTCGGTTTGGCGACAGGGAGCAATCAGCCCCAGCATTTT.

The chain couples TRBV5-8 to TRBJ2-7; D gene ambiguous. The length of the CDR3 is 14 residues. Germline-derived CDR1 and CDR2 are SGHTS and YDEGEE. Trimming left V 0 bases short and J 2 bases short, with 9 bases between. CDR3 nucleotides: TGTGCCAGCAGCTTGGATGTTGTAGCCTACGAGCAGTACTTC. This codes for CASSLDVVAYEQYF.

This clone appeared once. This sequence joins TRBV5-5 and TRBJ1-2, with a tentative D call TRBD1 (5 bases). Germline V lookup: CDR1 SGHKS, CDR2 YYEKEE (reference sequence). Trimming pared 2 bases from V and 6 bases from J, leaving 11 bases between. This CDR3 spans 13 amino acids. CDR3 coding DNA: TGTGCCAGCAGCTTCAGGGTTGGGAATGGCTACACCTTC. It yields the protein CASSFRVGNGYTF.

Here the CDR3 reads CASSQEDRSEAFF. DNA of the CDR3: TGTGCCAGCAGCCAAGAGGACAGGAGTGAAGCTTTCTTT. The chain recombines TRBV4-2 with TRBJ1-1; TRBD1 aligns across 7 bases. CDR1 LGHNA and CDR2 YNFKEQ come from the germline V gene. The CDR3 is 13 residues long. V was pared by 0 bases and J by 7 bases, with 2 bases of the junction left unmatched.